The T cell receptor (beta chain) under discussion was sequenced for a study of shared clonotypes between healthy human individuals. Study as a whole: There were three CD4 naive, three CD4 memory, two CD8 naive and one CD8 memory plates per donor. Study-level points and caveats: Even with large depth, rarefaction showed that sorted-subset sequencing was incomplete.

HIV-negative, healthy adults without recent acute infections or vaccinations were the donors. Genomic DNA from each subset was divided evenly over several immunoSEQ plates. TCRdb keeps only in-frame clones here, not all; method: immunoSEQ multiplex PCR. The sample shows roughly 1,100,000 clones, roughly 80% of them seen only once. As concerns this clone: Its antigen is not known.

The CDR3 is made up of 13 amino acids. After removal of 5 bases from V and 5 bases from J, the junction contained 2 bases not matched to a gene. CDR1 and CDR2 (germline): MNHEY, SVGAGI. Sequencing was carried out using memory CD4+ T cells sorted from blood. Subset of the sample: CD45RA-negative fraction. The rearrangement uses TRBV6-5 and TRBJ1-5; 8 positions match TRBD1. The receptor was derived from a man between 18 and 35 years old in good health. The CDR3 DNA reads TGTGCCAGCAGTCCAGGGGGCGATCAGCCCCAGCATTTT. Translation gives CASSPGGDQPQHF.